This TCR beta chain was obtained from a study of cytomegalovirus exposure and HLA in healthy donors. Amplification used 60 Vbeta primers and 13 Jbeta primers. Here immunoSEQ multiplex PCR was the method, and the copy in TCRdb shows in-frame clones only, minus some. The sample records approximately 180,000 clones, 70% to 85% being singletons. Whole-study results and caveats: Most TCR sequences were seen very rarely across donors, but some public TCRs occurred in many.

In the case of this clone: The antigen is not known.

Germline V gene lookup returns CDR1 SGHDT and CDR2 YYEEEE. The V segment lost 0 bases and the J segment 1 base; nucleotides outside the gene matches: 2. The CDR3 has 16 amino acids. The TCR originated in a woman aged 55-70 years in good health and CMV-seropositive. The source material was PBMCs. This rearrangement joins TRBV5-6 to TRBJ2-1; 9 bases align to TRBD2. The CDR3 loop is CASSLAAGGSYNEQFF. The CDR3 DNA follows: TGTGCCAGCAGCTTGGCCGCGGGAGGGTCCTACAATGAGCAGTTCTTC.